The subject of this entry is one TCR beta chain. The antigen is not known. TCR alpha and beta CDR3 regions were amplified from RNA using iRepertoire nested multiplex PCR. For one-step reverse transcription and amplification, about 85-400 ng of tissue mRNA or PBMC total RNA was used. MiXCR, run by TCRdb on the multiplex PCR reads, gives a single entry per CDR3 protein. The sample lists approximately 400,000 distinct CDR3 sequences, roughly two fifths seen once, with about 12% in the top ten. Germline V gives CDR1 KGHSH, CDR2 LQKENI. The CDR3 extends over 15 amino acids. Germline trimming cut 5 bases from V and 2 bases from J; bases unmatched to any gene: 5. This sample was included in a study of glioma-infiltrating T cells. Study-level information: Glioblastomas were WHO grade IV, sampled at first diagnosis; low-grade were grade II. General observations from the study: Tissue-blood divergence was below expectation in non-neoplastic patients, above in gliomas. A blood CDR3 motif signature was depleted in highly divergent patients.

The chain has TRBV18 and TRBJ2-7; 11 bases agree with TRBD2. Sequenced material: glioma tissue, nonneoplastic brain tissue, or PBMCs (not recorded which). This TCR came from a human donor with low-grade glioma or glioblastoma, undergoing nonglioma brain surgery, or in good health (not recorded which). CDR3 DNA sequence: TGTGCCAGCTCAACTAGCGGGAGCCCTCCCTACGAGCAGTACTTC. Its protein product is CASSTSGSPPYEQYF.